Reported below is one T cell receptor beta chain. What it binds is not known. Generated by immunoSEQ multiplex PCR, the TCRdb table keeps only in-frame clones and is missing some. The data show approximately 67,000 clones, with over 80% seen just once and roughly 6% held by the top ten. Sampled blood was obtained at baseline, cycle 4 day 1, and cycle 7 day 1. These data are taken from a study of OX40 agonist ivuxolimab in advanced cancers. Study details: Patients were infused with ivuxolimab every 2 weeks at 0.01 to 10 mg/kg. Regarding the study as a whole: Within 6 weeks, CD4+ and CD8+ blood T cells expanded clonally at 0.1 to 3.0 mg/kg. Low normalized T-cell clonal expansion also characterized some of the nonresponders.

The TCR sequence derives from an adult with an advanced solid tumor such as melanoma, head and neck, liver or kidney cancer. The sample here was CD4+ or CD8+ T cells sorted from blood, taken in a trial of the OX40 agonist ivuxolimab.

Here the CDR3 DNA reads TGTGCCAGTAGCTCATGGGACGATCCTTACAATGAGCAGTTCTTC. Its translation: CASSSWDDPYNEQFF. The V gene is TRBV19, the J gene TRBJ2-1, with D tentatively TRBD1 or TRBD2 (5 bases each). Trimming shortened V by 6 bases and J by 4 bases, and 16 bases separated the two germline ends. Germline V gene data show CDR1 as LNHDA and CDR2 as SQIVND (reference sequence). This CDR3 region has 15 residues.